Below are 28 T cell receptor beta chains sequenced from a single sample in a study of CD8 T cells in ankylosing spondylitis (TCRdb year 2017). Points the paper makes about the study in general: A TCR beta motif of 8 or 9 highly homologous amino acid variants appeared characteristic of blood from ankylosing spondylitis patients.

The library was generated by 5' RACE. The instrument was an Illumina HiSeq 2500. TCRdb trimmed public reads at Q25 via fastp, called clones via MiXCR and kept in-frame beta chains. Every entry covers one CDR3 protein and lists the most common genes and DNA from its rows. This sample is represented by roughly 470,000 distinct CDR3 sequences; 25% to 30% of them were singletons. 0.75% to 0.9% of the sample belongs to the ten largest clones. Their specific antigens are unknown. Sequencing used blood, either unsorted or a sorted T cell fraction (not recorded which). The receptors derive from a male donor with ankylosing spondylitis.

The rearrangement uses TRBV7-8 and TRBJ2-7; D is unresolved. Germline CDR1 is SGHVS and CDR2 is FQNEAQ. This CDR3 contains 12 residues. Trimming left V 3 bases short and J 7 bases short, with 10 bases between. The CDR3 coding sequence is TGTGCCAGCAGCTTGGGAAGGCCGGAGCAGTACTTC. This translates into CASSLGRPEQYF.

In this sample, this clonotype turned up once. This chain connects TRBV20-1 to TRBJ1-2; a possible D gene is TRBD1 (6 bases). The ends were cut back, 0 bases at V and 5 bases at J, with 7 bases in the middle. The germline V gene has CDR1 DFQATT and CDR2 SNEGSKA (reference sequence). CDR3 size: 12 residues. CDR3 sequence reads: CSAREGQYGYTF. CDR3 DNA: TGCAGTGCTAGAGAAGGACAGTATGGCTACACCTTC.

J is TRBJ2-5 and V is TRBV5-1, with 9 bases lining up with TRBD2. This CDR3 is built from 14 residues. Trimming removed 4 bases from V and 4 bases from J; junction bases left unmatched: 5. CDR1 is SGHRS, CDR2 YFSETQ, per germline. The CDR3 protein is CASSQGGRGETQYF. As DNA, the CDR3 is TGCGCCAGCAGCCAGGGCGGGAGGGGAGAGACCCAGTACTTC. Full variable domain (missing parts from reference TRBV5-1 and TRBJ2-5): KAGVTQTPRYLIKTRGQQVTLSCSPISGHRSVSWYQQTPGQGLQFLFEYFSETQRNKGNFPGRFSGRQFSNSRSEMNVSTLELGDSALYLCASSQGGRGETQYFGPGTRLLVL.

This clonotype turned up a few times. The V call is TRBV7-8, the J call TRBJ2-1, with 14 bases that match TRBD2. V gave up 4 bases and J gave up 8 bases; unmatched junction bases: 4. Germline CDR1 is SGHVS and CDR2 is FQNEAQ. There are 15 residues in the CDR3. DNA of the CDR3: TGTGCCAGCAGCTCGCGGACTAGCGGGAGGTATGAGCAGTTCTTC. Its protein is CASSSRTSGRYEQFF. Full variable domain (rest looked up from reference TRBV7-8 and TRBJ2-1): GAGVSQSPRYKVAKRGQDVALRCDPISGHVSLFWYQQALGQGPEFLTYFQNEAQLDKSGLPSDRFFAERPEGSVSTLKIQRTQQEDSAVYLCASSSRTSGRYEQFFGPGTRLTVL.

This clonotype was detected only a few times. V is TRBV20-1 and J is TRBJ1-5, with D tentatively TRBD1 (5 bases). Between the trimmed V and J ends, which lost 6 bases and 1 base, there was a span of 10 bases. This CDR3 spans 13 amino acids. From germline, CDR1 is DFQATT and CDR2 SNEGSKA (reference sequence). The CDR3 DNA reads TGCAGTGCACACCAGGGAAGCAATCAGCCCCAGCATTTT. Translation gives CSAHQGSNQPQHF.

The V gene is TRBV29-1, the J gene TRBJ1-2; D unclear. The CDR3 length is 13 residues. Germline lookup yields CDR1 SQVTM and CDR2 ANQGSEA. The ends were cut back, 0 bases at V and 8 bases at J, with 13 bases in the middle. CDR3 amino acids: CSVEDRQEGGYTF. The CDR3 nucleotides are TGCAGCGTTGAAGATAGGCAGGAGGGAGGCTACACCTTC.

The rearrangement joins TRBV10-2 to TRBJ2-7; D remains ambiguous. This CDR3 has 15 amino acids. Trimming stripped 10 bases from V and 0 bases from J, with 19 bases between. Germline V gene data show CDR1 as WSHSY and CDR2 as SAAADI. CDR3 loop: CATKYPSGSSYEQYF. The CDR3 bases are TGCGCCACCAAATACCCATCCGGGTCCTCCTACGAGCAGTACTTC.

The chain carries TRBV5-1 and TRBJ1-1; maybe TRBD1 (6 bases). CDR3 length: 13 amino acids. Trimming left V 8 bases short and J 1 base short, with 12 bases between. CDR1 SGHRS and CDR2 YFSETQ come from the germline V gene. The CDR3 region is CARQGSGNTEAFF. For the CDR3, the DNA is TGCGCCAGACAGGGTTCTGGGAACACTGAAGCTTTCTTT.

The chain uses TRBV12-3 or TRBV12-4 and TRBJ2-3; a weak D match, TRBD2 (6 bases). The CDR3 sequence is 15 residues long. Trimming removed 2 bases from V and 4 bases from J, with 13 bases in between. The CDR3 loop reads CASSLTSGVPDTQYF. Written as DNA, the CDR3 is TGTGCCAGCAGTTTAACGTCGGGAGTTCCAGATACGCAGTATTTT.

The genes are TRBV20-1 and TRBJ2-1; D remains ambiguous. CDR1 and CDR2 (germline): DFQATT, SNEGSKA (reference sequence). The V end lost 1 base, the J end lost 7 bases, and 14 bases lay between the germline ends. The CDR3 sequence is 14 residues long. The CDR3 DNA sequence: TGCAGTGCTAGAGTTGTCTACAAAAGGAATGAGCAGTTCTTC. Protein product: CSARVVYKRNEQFF.

V gene TRBV20-1 combines with J gene TRBJ2-7; D possibly corresponds to TRBD2 (6 bases). The V and J ends lost 0 bases and 5 bases respectively, with 14 bases between them. The germline gives CDR1 DFQATT, CDR2 SNEGSKA (reference sequence). This CDR3 is built from 14 residues. In nucleotides, the CDR3 is TGCAGTGCTAGAGAGACCGGGAGACTCAACGAGCAGTACGTC. Translating gives CSARETGRLNEQYV.

This chain uses TRBV29-1 with TRBJ2-7; tentative D call: TRBD2 (6 bases). V was trimmed by 5 bases and J by 2 bases, leaving 13 bases between them. The CDR3 spans 13 residues. Germline V CDR1 and CDR2: SQVTM, ANQGSEA. DNA of the CDR3: TGCAGCGTTAGTGGGAGGAACACCTACGAGCAGTACTTC. Translation: CSVSGRNTYEQYF.

This chain uses TRBV20-1 with TRBJ1-1; TRBD1 matches 7 bases. Germline V CDR1 and CDR2: DFQATT, SNEGSKA (reference sequence). This CDR3 spans 13 amino acids. V gave up 4 bases and J gave up 5 bases; unmatched junction bases: 7. Here the CDR3 reads CSATKGAQTEAFF. DNA of the CDR3: TGCAGTGCTACCAAGGGGGCTCAGACTGAAGCTTTCTTT.

This clonotype has more than one count but fewer than ten. This sequence joins TRBV6-2 or TRBV6-3 and TRBJ1-2; possibly TRBD1 for D (6 bases). The CDR3 spans 13 residues. Trimming took 2 bases from V and 6 from J, leaving 10 bases between them. Germline-derived CDR1 and CDR2 are MNHEY and SVGEGT. CDR3 in DNA: TGTGCCAGCAGTTACACCAGGGGAAATGGCTACACCTTC. This gives the protein CASSYTRGNGYTF.

V is TRBV20-1 and J is TRBJ1-2; D is possibly TRBD1 (5 bases). Trimming cost V 6 bases and J 5 bases, with 13 bases left between them. Germline-derived CDR1 and CDR2 are DFQATT and SNEGSKA (reference sequence). The CDR3 extends over 12 amino acids. The CDR3: CSAGDSGYGYTF. Here the CDR3 DNA reads TGCAGTGCAGGGGACTCCGGGTATGGCTACACCTTC.

The gene calls are TRBV6-1 and TRBJ2-1, with 7 bases aligning to TRBD2. Germline V gene lookup returns CDR1 MNHNS and CDR2 SASEGT. V trimming: 2 bases; J trimming: 6 bases; junction bases outside the gene matches: 10. The CDR3 spans 16 residues. The CDR3: CASSENLWEGGNEQFF. DNA of the CDR3: TGTGCCAGCAGTGAAAATCTGTGGGAGGGCGGCAATGAGCAGTTCTTC.

The gene calls are TRBV30 and TRBJ1-5; no firm D call. The CDR3 is made up of 13 amino acids. Trimming removed 5 bases from V and 4 bases from J, with 12 bases in between. Germline V gene data show CDR1 as GTSNPN and CDR2 as SVGIG (reference sequence). The CDR3: CAWGRKGNQPQHF. In nucleotides, the CDR3 is TGTGCCTGGGGCCGCAAAGGTAATCAGCCCCAGCATTTT.

The V call is TRBV6-1, the J call TRBJ1-6; D gene uncertain. CDR3 size: 18 residues. CDR1 and CDR2 from the germline V gene are MNHNS and SASEGT. Trimming left V 5 bases short and J 2 bases short, with 19 bases between. This CDR3 reads CASSREDPKGAYNSPLHF. The DNA of the CDR3 is TGTGCCAGCAGTCGAGAGGACCCTAAAGGCGCCTATAATTCACCCCTCCACTTT.

This chain uses TRBV5-5 with TRBJ1-6; possibly TRBD1 for D (5 bases). The CDR3 spans 15 residues. Looked up from germline, CDR1 is SGHKS and CDR2 is YYEKEE (reference sequence). V was trimmed by 0 bases and J by 7 bases, leaving 11 bases between them. The CDR3 here is CASSLEGNWNSPLHF. The DNA of the CDR3 is TGTGCCAGCAGCTTGGAGGGGAATTGGAATTCACCCCTCCACTTT.

The chain combines TRBV5-1 with TRBJ1-5; no definite D call. The CDR3 spans 15 residues. The V and J ends lost 0 bases and 1 base respectively, with 8 bases between them. CDR1 is SGHRS and CDR2 is YFSETQ in the germline V gene. CDR3 in amino acids: CASSLGGASNQPQHF. CDR3 coding DNA: TGCGCCAGCAGCTTGGGCGGTGCAAGCAATCAGCCCCAGCATTTT.

A few counts support this clonotype. The chain carries TRBV20-1 and TRBJ2-1; 11 nucleotides match TRBD2. Germline CDR1 and CDR2: DFQATT and SNEGSKA (reference sequence). This CDR3 comprises 17 residues. With 5 bases clipped from V and 0 bases from J, the junction kept 9 bases outside the gene matches. Here the CDR3 DNA reads TGCAGTGCTCCGGGACTAGCGGACGCGAGCTCCTACAATGAGCAGTTCTTC. The encoded protein is CSAPGLADASSYNEQFF.

The chain links TRBV20-1 to TRBJ2-3, with 12 positions matching TRBD2. The length of the CDR3 is 16 residues. Germline trimming cut 0 bases from V and 4 bases from J; bases unmatched to any gene: 5. Germline CDR1 is DFQATT and CDR2 is SNEGSKA (reference sequence). DNA of the CDR3: TGCAGTGCTAGAGATCAGGCTAGCGGGAGGGCAGATACGCAGTATTTT. This translates into CSARDQASGRADTQYF.

This chain connects TRBV29-1 to TRBJ2-3; possibly TRBD2 for D (6 bases). CDR1 is SQVTM, CDR2 ANQGSEA, per germline. The V and J ends lost 0 bases and 4 bases respectively, with 20 bases between them. The CDR3 contains 17 residues. CDR3 DNA: TGCAGCGTTGAAGATCGCCGGGAGCTTCCTCCCGCAGATACGCAGTATTTT. Its translation is CSVEDRRELPPADTQYF.

The chain carries TRBV7-2 and TRBJ1-6; weak D call: TRBD1 (5 bases). Germline V gene sequence: CDR1 SGHTA, CDR2 FQGNSA. V was cut by 2 bases and J by 9 bases, with 8 bases left in between. The CDR3 covers 13 residues. For the CDR3, the DNA is TGTGCCAGCAGCTTATTGGGGGGTTCACCCCTCCACTTT. Translation: CASSLLGGSPLHF.

V and J are TRBV10-3 and TRBJ1-2, with TRBD1 matching over 7 bases. V lost 6 bases and J lost 5; bases outside the gene matches: 12. This CDR3 is 15 amino acids long. Germline V gene data show CDR1 as ENHRY and CDR2 as SYGVKD. CDR3 residues: CAIRAGTEPLYGYTF. CDR3 nucleotide sequence: TGTGCCATCAGAGCCGGGACAGAGCCCCTTTATGGCTACACCTTC.

This clonotype was counted only a few times. V and J are TRBV6-1 and TRBJ2-5, with 11 bases lining up with TRBD2. From germline, CDR1 is MNHNS and CDR2 SASEGT. The junction had 10 bases not matched to a gene; V was cut back by 6 bases and J by 4 bases. The CDR3 length is 16 residues. CDR3 protein: CASRDTSGSRGETQYF. The CDR3, as DNA: TGTGCCAGCAGAGATACTAGCGGGAGTAGAGGAGAGACCCAGTACTTC.

The J gene is TRBJ2-3, the V gene TRBV29-1; unclear D gene. CDR3 length: 13 amino acids. In germline, CDR1 is SQVTM, CDR2 ANQGSEA. Trimming took off 7 bases at V and 1 base at J, with 12 bases between the two ends. The CDR3 protein is CSAPTGRTDTQYF. The DNA for the CDR3 is TGCAGCGCCCCTACGGGCCGCACAGATACGCAGTATTTT.

The CDR3 protein is CASSQGLAGGRSYNEQFF. DNA for the CDR3: TGCGCCAGCAGCCAGGGACTAGCGGGAGGGCGCTCCTACAATGAGCAGTTCTTC. The chain uses TRBV5-1 and TRBJ2-1, with 16 bases lining up with TRBD2. The trim removed 4 bases at V and 0 bases at J, leaving 4 bases unmatched. CDR1 and CDR2 from the germline V gene are SGHRS and YFSETQ. This CDR3 is 18 amino acids long. The complete variable domain, with remaining parts taken from reference TRBV5-1 and TRBJ2-1, reads KAGVTQTPRYLIKTRGQQVTLSCSPISGHRSVSWYQQTPGQGLQFLFEYFSETQRNKGNFPGRFSGRQFSNSRSEMNVSTLELGDSALYLCASSQGLAGGRSYNEQFFGPGTRLTVL.